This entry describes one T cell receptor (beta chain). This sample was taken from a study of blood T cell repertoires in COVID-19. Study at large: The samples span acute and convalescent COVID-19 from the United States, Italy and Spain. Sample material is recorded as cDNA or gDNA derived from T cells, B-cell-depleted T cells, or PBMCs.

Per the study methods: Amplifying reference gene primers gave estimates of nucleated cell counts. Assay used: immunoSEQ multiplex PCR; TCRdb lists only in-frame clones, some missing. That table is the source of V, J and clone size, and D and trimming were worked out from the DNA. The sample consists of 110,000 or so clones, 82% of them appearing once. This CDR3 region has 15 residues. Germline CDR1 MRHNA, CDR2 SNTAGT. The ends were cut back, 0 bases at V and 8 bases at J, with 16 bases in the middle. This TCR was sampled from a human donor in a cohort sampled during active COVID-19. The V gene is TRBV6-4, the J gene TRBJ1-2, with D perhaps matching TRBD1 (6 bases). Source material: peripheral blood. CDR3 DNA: TGTGCCAGCAGTGACTCGAGTGGGGGCCAGGAAGGCTACACCTTC. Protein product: CASSDSSGGQEGYTF.